This T cell receptor (beta chain) was recorded in a study of technical replicates of blood from a handful of donors. The CDR3 covers 17 residues. Trimming removed 1 base from V and 3 bases from J; junction bases left unmatched: 7. Germline assignment: CDR1 SGHTA and CDR2 FQGTGA. Repertoires were generated with immunoSEQ multiplex PCR, while TCRdb's copy carries only in-frame clones and drops some. The sample records 60,000 to 65,000 clones, approximately 86% being singletons. This TCR was recovered from a human donor in good health. Some clones in this sample may be carry-over from other donors' samples. Sequencing input: PBMCs. V and J are TRBV7-3 and TRBJ2-5, with 11 bases identical to TRBD2. CDR3 region: CASSLMRLAGGKETQYF. Written as DNA, the CDR3 is TGTGCCAGCAGCTTAATGAGGCTAGCGGGGGGTAAAGAGACCCAGTACTTC.